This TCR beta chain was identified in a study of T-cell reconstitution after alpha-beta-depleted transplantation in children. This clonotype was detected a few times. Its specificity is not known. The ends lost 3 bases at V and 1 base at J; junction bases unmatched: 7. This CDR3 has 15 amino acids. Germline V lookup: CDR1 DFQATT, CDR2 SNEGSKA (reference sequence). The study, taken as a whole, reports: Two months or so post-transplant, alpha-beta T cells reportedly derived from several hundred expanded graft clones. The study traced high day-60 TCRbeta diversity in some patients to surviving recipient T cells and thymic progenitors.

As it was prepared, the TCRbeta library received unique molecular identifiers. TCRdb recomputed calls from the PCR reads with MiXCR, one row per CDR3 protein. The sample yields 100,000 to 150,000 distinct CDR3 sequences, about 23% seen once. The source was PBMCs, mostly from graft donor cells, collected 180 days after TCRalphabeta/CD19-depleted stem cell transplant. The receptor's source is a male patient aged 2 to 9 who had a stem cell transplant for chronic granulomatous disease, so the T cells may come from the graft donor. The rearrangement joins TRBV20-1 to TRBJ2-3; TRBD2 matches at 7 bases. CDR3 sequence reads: CSASMRERGTDTQYF. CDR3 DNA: TGCAGTGCTAGTATGCGGGAGAGGGGCACAGATACGCAGTATTTT.